This TCR beta chain was recovered during a study of T cell responses to AZD1222 COVID-19 vaccine. CDR3 size: 14 residues. The V end was cut by 5 bases, the J end by 4 bases, with 12 bases between. The V gene's germline CDR1 is MNHEY and CDR2 SVGEGT. The data were produced by immunoSEQ multiplex PCR, yet TCRdb's version contains in-frame clones alone and is incomplete. Of approximately 80,000 clones listed, roughly 86% are singletons. This material consisted of peripheral blood, taken on day 0 of MenACWY control vaccination. The V call is TRBV6-2 or TRBV6-3, the J call TRBJ2-1; TRBD2 might be the D (7 bases). This receptor was obtained from an adult in good health. As DNA, the CDR3 is TGTGCCAGCAGTCCCGGGGGGCCATACAATGAGCAGTTCTTC. This gives the protein CASSPGGPYNEQFF.